This is a list of T cell receptor beta chains from one sample in a study of cytomegalovirus exposure and HLA in healthy donors. Using immunoSEQ multiplex PCR, the repertoire was profiled, and TCRdb retains in-frame clones only, with some absent. The sample has more than 100,000 clones, about 73% seen once. Material: PBMCs. These receptors were collected from a woman between 40 and 55 years old in good health and CMV-seronegative. Both conserved end residues are part of each CDR3. D genes are given only for firm matches. Not every row has a clone size; where given, it reads once, few, many or a size class.

size,J,D,V,DNA,CDR3
-,TRBJ2-7,TRBD1,TRBV18,TGTGCCAGCTCACCAGGACAGGGGAGGTACGAGCAGTACTTC,CASSPGQGRYEQYF
-,TRBJ2-7,TRBD1,TRBV18,TGTGCCAGCTCTCCCCGGACAGGGGAGGGGTCTTACGAGCAGTACTTC,CASSPRTGEGSYEQYF
-,TRBJ2-3,TRBD2,TRBV7-9,TGTGCCAGCAGCTTAGAGGTGCGGGGGGCAGATACGCAGTATTTT,CASSLEVRGADTQYF
-,TRBJ2-5,TRBD2,TRBV7-9,TGTGCCAGCAGCCCTCGTTTAGCGGGGGGGCCTGAGACCCAGTACTTC,CASSPRLAGGPETQYF
-,TRBJ1-2,TRBD1,TRBV6-1,TGTGCCAGCAGTGCGGAGAGACAGGGGAGTGGCTACACCTTC,CASSAERQGSGYTF
-,TRBJ2-1,TRBD1,TRBV18,TGTGCCAGCTCACGGGACAGTGAGGCCTACAATGAGCAGTTCTTC,CASSRDSEAYNEQFF
-,TRBJ2-3,-,TRBV7-8,TGTGCCAGCAGCTTCGGGACCGCGGGGAATACGCAGTATTTT,CASSFGTAGNTQYF
-,TRBJ2-3,-,TRBV4-2,TGTGCCAGCAGCCAAGATGCGGTAAACACAGATACGCAGTATTTT,CASSQDAVNTDTQYF
-,TRBJ2-3,TRBD2,TRBV4-2,TGTGCCAGCAGCCCGCCCGGGGCTAGGGCTAGCGGGAGTCCTAGCACAGATACGCAGTATTTT,CASSPPGARASGSPSTDTQYF
-,TRBJ2-2,TRBD2,TRBV6-5,TGTGCCAGCAGTTCCGGGACTACCAACACCGGGGAGCTGTTTTTT,CASSSGTTNTGELFF
-,TRBJ2-7,TRBD1,TRBV7-9,TGTGCCAGCAGCTCCCGACAGGGCCCCTACGAGCAGTACTTC,CASSSRQGPYEQYF
-,TRBJ2-4,TRBD1,TRBV9,TGTGCCAGCAGCGTAGCCCCCCCCGGACAGGGGGCTTCGGTCCAAAACATTCAGTACTTC,CASSVAPPGQGASVQNIQYF
few,TRBJ2-6,-,TRBV14,TGTGCCAGCAGCCAAACCGGCTCTGGGGCCAACGTCCTGACTTTC,CASSQTGSGANVLTF
-,TRBJ2-1,TRBD2,TRBV9,TGTGCCAGCAGCGTTCGTAGCGGGAGGGCAAATGAGCAGTTCTTC,CASSVRSGRANEQFF
-,TRBJ1-2,TRBD1,TRBV7-3,TGTGCCAGCAGCACAACTGGAGGGACAGGGAGTGTGGGCTACACCTTC,CASSTTGGTGSVGYTF